This T cell receptor beta chain was captured in a study of cytomegalovirus exposure and HLA in healthy donors. Primers for the PCR totalled 60 Vbeta and 13 Jbeta. Assay used: immunoSEQ multiplex PCR; TCRdb lists only in-frame clones, some missing. Here the sample table reports approximately 96,000 clones. The CDR3 covers 14 residues. Germline CDR1 and CDR2: SGHRS and YFSETQ. About this clone: One end of the junction varies from germline; a read error may be responsible.

This TCR was recovered from a girl between 5 and 17 years old in good health and CMV-seropositive. The sequenced sample was PBMCs. The rearrangement joins TRBV5-1 to TRBJ2-5, with 8 bases matching TRBD1. This chain's CDR3 is CASTGQGLTENQYF. In nucleotides, the CDR3 is TGCGCCAGCACCGGACAGGGTTTAACGGAGAACCAGTACTTC.